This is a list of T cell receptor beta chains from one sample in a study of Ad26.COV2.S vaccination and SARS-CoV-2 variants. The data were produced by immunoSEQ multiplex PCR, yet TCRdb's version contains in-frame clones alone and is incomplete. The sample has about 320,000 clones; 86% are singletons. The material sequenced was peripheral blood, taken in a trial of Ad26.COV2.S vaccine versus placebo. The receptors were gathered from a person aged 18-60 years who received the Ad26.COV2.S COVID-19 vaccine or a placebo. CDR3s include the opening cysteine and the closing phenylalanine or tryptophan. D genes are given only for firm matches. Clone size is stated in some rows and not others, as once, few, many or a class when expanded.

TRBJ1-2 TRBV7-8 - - CASSSLGGRDYGYTF TGTGCCAGCAGCTCCCTTGGGGGGCGCGACTATGGCTACACCTTC
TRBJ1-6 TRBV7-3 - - CASSLGANSPLHF TGTGCCAGCAGCTTAGGTGCGAATTCACCCCTCCACTTT
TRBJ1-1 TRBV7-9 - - CASSGRGTSNTEAFF TGTGCCAGCAGCGGGCGGGGGACATCGAACACTGAAGCTTTCTTT
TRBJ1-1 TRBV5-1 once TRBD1 CASSYDRGGAFF TGCGCCAGCAGCTACGACAGGGGGGGAGCTTTCTTT
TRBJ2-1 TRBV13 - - CASSFSVGDYNEQFF TGTGCCAGCAGCTTTTCTGTGGGGGATTACAATGAGCAGTTCTTC
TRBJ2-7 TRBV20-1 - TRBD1 CSASGQGAYEQYF TGCAGTGCTAGTGGTCAGGGGGCCTACGAGCAGTACTTC
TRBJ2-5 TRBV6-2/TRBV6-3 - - CASSYVSGEETQYF TGTGCCAGCAGTTACGTGTCAGGGGAAGAGACCCAGTACTTC
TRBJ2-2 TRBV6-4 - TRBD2 CASSDSGGAGELFF TGTGCCAGCAGTGACTCCGGGGGGGCCGGGGAGCTGTTTTTT
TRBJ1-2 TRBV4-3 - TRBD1 CASSRELDRGGGYTF TGCGCCAGCAGCCGAGAATTAGACAGGGGTGGTGGCTACACCTTC
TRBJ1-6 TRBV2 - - CASRASTLSNSPLHF TGTGCCAGCAGGGCTTCTACCTTATCAAATTCACCCCTCCACTTT
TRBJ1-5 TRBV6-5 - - CASSYREGQPQHF TGTGCCAGCAGTTACCGGGAGGGTCAGCCCCAGCATTTT
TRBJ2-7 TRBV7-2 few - CASSQGQIYEQYF TGTGCCAGCAGCCAAGGACAGATTTACGAGCAGTACTTC
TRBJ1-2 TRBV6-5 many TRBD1 CASSSQGADGYTF TGTGCCAGCAGTTCGCAGGGGGCCGATGGCTACACCTTC
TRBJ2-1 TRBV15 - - CATSRGRTRRGSYNEQFF TGTGCCACCAGCAGAGGAAGGACCCGGCGGGGCTCCTACAATGAGCAGTTCTTC
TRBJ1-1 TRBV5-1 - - CASSLGGSVNTEAFF TGCGCCAGCTCCCTTGGGGGGTCGGTGAACACTGAAGCTTTCTTT